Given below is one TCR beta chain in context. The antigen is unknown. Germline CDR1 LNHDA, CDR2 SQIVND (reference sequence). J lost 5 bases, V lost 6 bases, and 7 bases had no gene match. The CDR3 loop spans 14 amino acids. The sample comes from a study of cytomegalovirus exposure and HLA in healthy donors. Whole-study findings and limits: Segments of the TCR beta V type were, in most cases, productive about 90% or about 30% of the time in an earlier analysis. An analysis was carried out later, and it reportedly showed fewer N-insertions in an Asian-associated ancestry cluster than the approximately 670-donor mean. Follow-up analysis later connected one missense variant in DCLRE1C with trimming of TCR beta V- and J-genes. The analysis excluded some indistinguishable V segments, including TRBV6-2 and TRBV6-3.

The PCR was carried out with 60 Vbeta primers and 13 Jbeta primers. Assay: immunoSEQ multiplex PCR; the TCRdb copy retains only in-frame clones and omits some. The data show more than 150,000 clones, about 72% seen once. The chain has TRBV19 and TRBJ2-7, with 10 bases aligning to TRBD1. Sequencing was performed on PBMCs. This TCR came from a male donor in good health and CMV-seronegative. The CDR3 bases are TGTGCCAGTAGCCGGGACAGGGGTTTTGACGAGCAGTACTTC. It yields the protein CASSRDRGFDEQYF.